This T cell receptor beta chain was sequenced during a study of blood T cell repertoires in COVID-19. Study-wide background: T cells, B-cell-depleted T cells, or PBMCs supplied cDNA or gDNA.

With V trimmed by 5 bases and J by 0 bases, 12 bases remained unmatched. Germline CDR1 SGHTA, CDR2 FQGNSA. This CDR3 has 18 residues. Using immunoSEQ multiplex PCR, the repertoire was profiled, and TCRdb retains in-frame clones only, with some absent. The table records about 260,000 clones, roughly 90% of them present only once. V and J are TRBV7-2 and TRBJ2-2, with 7 bases matching TRBD2. Sequencing input: peripheral blood. The receptor was isolated from a man in his thirties or forties with active or convalescent COVID-19. The chain's CDR3 is CASSPALGGGANTGELFF. For the CDR3, the DNA is TGTGCCAGCAGCCCCGCCCTGGGCGGGGGAGCGAACACCGGGGAGCTGTTTTTT.